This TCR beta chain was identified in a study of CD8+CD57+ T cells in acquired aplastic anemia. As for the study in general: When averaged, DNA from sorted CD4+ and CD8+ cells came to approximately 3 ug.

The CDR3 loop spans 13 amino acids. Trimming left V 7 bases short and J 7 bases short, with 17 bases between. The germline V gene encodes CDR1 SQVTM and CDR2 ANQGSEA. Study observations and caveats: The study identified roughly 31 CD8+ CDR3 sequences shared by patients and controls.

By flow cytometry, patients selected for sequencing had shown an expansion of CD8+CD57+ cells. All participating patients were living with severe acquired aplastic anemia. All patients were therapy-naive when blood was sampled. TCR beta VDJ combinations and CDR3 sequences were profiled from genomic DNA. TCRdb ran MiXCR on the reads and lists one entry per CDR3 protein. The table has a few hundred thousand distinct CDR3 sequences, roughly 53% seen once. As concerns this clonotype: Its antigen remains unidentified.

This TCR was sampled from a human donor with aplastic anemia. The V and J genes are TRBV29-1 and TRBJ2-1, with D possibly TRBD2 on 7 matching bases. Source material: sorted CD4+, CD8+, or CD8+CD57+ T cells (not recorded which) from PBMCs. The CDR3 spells CSGGGQGANEQFF. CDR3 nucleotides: TGCAGCGGGGGGGGGCAGGGTGCGAATGAGCAGTTCTTC.